The 20 T cell receptor beta chains below come from one sample, sequenced in a study of human T cells and chemical hapten exposure. TCRdb analysed the RACE reads with MiXCR anew, one entry per CDR3 protein. There are 35,000 to 50,000 distinct CDR3 sequences in the sample; 10% occur only once, and roughly 6.2% lies in the top ten. The time point was: pre-sensitization, week 0. Sample treatment: therapeutic diphenylcyclopropenone sensitization with weekly scalp DPC. The sample in question was whole blood, obtained in connection with sensitization to the hapten diphenylcyclopropenone (DPC). These receptors all stem from a man aged 25-45 years with alopecia areata. Some clones in this sample may be carry-over from other donors' samples.

This clonotype turned up a few times. The chain combines TRBV18 with TRBJ2-7; the match to TRBD1 covers 12 bases. There are 15 residues in the CDR3. With 6 bases clipped from V and 5 bases from J, the junction kept 8 bases outside the gene matches. Looked up from germline, CDR1 is KGHSH and CDR2 is LQKENI. The CDR3 protein is CASSPGTGGLDEQYF. The CDR3 DNA reads as TGTGCCAGCTCCCCGGGGACAGGGGGCCTCGACGAGCAGTACTTC.

This clonotype turned up a few times. The chain combines TRBV12-3 or TRBV12-4 with TRBJ2-3; the match to TRBD2 covers 13 bases. CDR3 length: 19 residues. V gave up 4 bases and J gave up 4 bases; unmatched junction bases: 14. The CDR3 nucleotides read TGTGCCAGCAGTTCTCCCCCGGGACTAGCGGGACCTGTGGCAGATACGCAGTATTTT. Its translation: CASSSPPGLAGPVADTQYF.

There are a few counts of this clonotype. The genes are TRBV9 and TRBJ2-1, with 9 nucleotides matching TRBD1. The CDR3 is made up of 13 amino acids. Germline V CDR1 and CDR2: SGDLS, YYNGEE. V shed 0 bases and J 15 bases; nucleotides not matched to a gene: 7. The CDR3: CASSVGGQGRMFF. The CDR3 coding sequence is TGTGCCAGCAGCGTAGGTGGACAGGGGAGGATGTTCTTC.

This clonotype was seen many times. The V gene is TRBV5-8, the J gene TRBJ2-2, with 9 bases matching TRBD1. With 4 bases clipped from V and 9 bases from J, the junction kept 10 bases outside the gene matches. The CDR3 runs 15 residues. CDR1 is SGHTS, CDR2 YDEGEE, per germline. Written as DNA, the CDR3 is TGTGCCAGCAGCCGACGGACAGGGGAGGCCCGGGAGCTGTTTTTT. Its protein is CASSRRTGEARELFF.

The table lists this clonotype with many counts. V and J are TRBV29-1 and TRBJ1-1, with TRBD1 identical over 7 bases. Trimming took 7 bases from V and 7 from J; bases not matched to a gene: 6. This CDR3 has 11 amino acids. From germline, CDR1 is SQVTM and CDR2 ANQGSEA. In DNA form, the CDR3 reads TGCAGCGGTGGTACAGGGGATGAAGCTTTCTTT. Protein product: CSGGTGDEAFF.

This clonotype appeared once. The chain recombines TRBV5-6 with TRBJ1-4; D might be TRBD1 (5 bases). CDR1 and CDR2 (germline): SGHDT, YYEEEE. V was clipped by 0 bases and J by 0 bases, with 9 bases between them. The CDR3 totals 16 residues. The CDR3 DNA is TGTGCCAGCAGCTTGGTTGGGGGAGCAACTAATGAAAAACTGTTTTTT. It specifies CASSLVGGATNEKLFF.

This clonotype was seen at least ten times. The chain combines TRBV12-3 or TRBV12-4 with TRBJ2-1; D unresolved. Trimming stripped 7 bases from V and 9 bases from J, with 13 bases between. The CDR3 has 12 residues. CDR3 in DNA: TGTGCCAGCAAATTTATCCGTGGTGAGCAGTTCTTC. Translated, it gives CASKFIRGEQFF.

This clonotype was seen a handful of times. This chain connects TRBV11-2 to TRBJ1-1; 8 nucleotides align to TRBD1. Trimming at V came to 5 bases and at J to 1 base, leaving 3 bases not matched to a gene. The CDR3 runs 14 residues. Germline V CDR1 and CDR2: SGHAT, FQNNGV. CDR3 sequence (DNA): TGTGCCAGCAGCCCCGGGACAGGGAACACTGAAGCTTTCTTT. Protein product: CASSPGTGNTEAFF.

This clonotype was seen repeatedly, ten times or more. The rearrangement links TRBV9 to TRBJ1-2; 7 bases are a match to TRBD1. The CDR3 is 13 residues long. Trimming cost V 5 bases and J 3 bases; bases outside gene matches: 4. Germline V lookup: CDR1 SGDLS, CDR2 YYNGEE. The CDR3 is CASRNRGDYGYTF. As DNA, the CDR3 is TGTGCCAGCAGGAACAGGGGAGACTATGGCTACACCTTC.

This chain joins TRBV28 and TRBJ2-5; TRBD2 matches 9 bases. The CDR3 covers 15 residues. Germline V lookup: CDR1 MDHEN, CDR2 SYDVKM. With 2 bases clipped from V and 4 bases from J, the junction kept 5 bases outside the gene matches. The CDR3: CASSLTTSGGETQYF. The CDR3 DNA is TGTGCCAGCAGTTTAACGACTAGCGGAGGAGAGACCCAGTACTTC.

This clonotype was detected many times. The chain combines TRBV7-9 with TRBJ2-3; 8 bases fit TRBD1. The CDR3 totals 18 residues. The junction had 15 bases not matched to a gene; V was cut back by 5 bases and J by 2 bases. Looked up from germline, CDR1 is SEHNR and CDR2 is FQNEAQ (reference sequence). The CDR3 sequence: CASSPRTPGGPHTDTQYF. The CDR3 DNA reads TGTGCCAGCAGCCCCAGGACCCCAGGGGGCCCCCACACAGATACGCAGTATTTT. Combining the CDR3 with reference TRBV7-9 and TRBJ2-3 gives the whole variable domain DTGVSQNPRHKITKRGQNVTFRCDPISEHNRLYWYRQTLGQGPEFLTYFQNEAQLEKSRLLSDRFSAERPKGSFSTLEIQRTEQGDSAMYLCASSPRTPGGPHTDTQYFGPGTRLTVL.

This clonotype was seen just once. The V and J genes are TRBV10-3 and TRBJ2-7; D possibly corresponds to TRBD2 (5 bases). Per germline, CDR1 ENHRY and CDR2 SYGVKD. CDR3 length equals 12 residues. The germline V and J ends were trimmed by 6 bases and 5 bases, with 11 bases remaining between them. This chain's CDR3 is CAIRGLTDEQYF. The CDR3 DNA is TGTGCCATCAGAGGACTCACGGACGAGCAGTACTTC.

This clonotype was found many times. This sequence joins TRBV18 and TRBJ1-1, with TRBD1 matching 7 bases. This CDR3 comprises 16 residues. V lost 3 bases and J lost 1; bases outside the gene matches: 8. Per the germline V gene, CDR1 is KGHSH and CDR2 is LQKENI. DNA for the CDR3: TGTGCCAGCTCACCCCTACCCCCAGGGGGGAACACTGAAGCTTTCTTT. Protein product: CASSPLPPGGNTEAFF. Complete variable domain (other parts from reference TRBV18 and TRBJ1-1): NAGVMQNPRHLVRRRGQEARLRCSPMKGHSHVYWYRQLPEEGLKFMVYLQKENIIDESGMPKERFSAEFPKEGPSILRIQQVVRGDSAAYFCASSPLPPGGNTEAFFGQGTRLTVV.

There are many counts of this clonotype. The chain has TRBV5-1 and TRBJ2-2; 8 nucleotides match TRBD2. The CDR3 sequence is 18 residues long. J lost 6 bases, V lost 1 base, and 14 bases had no gene match. CDR1 is SGHRS and CDR2 is YFSETQ in the germline V gene. This chain's CDR3 is CASSLSPSWRGAAGELFF. CDR3 coding DNA: TGCGCCAGCAGCTTGAGTCCCTCATGGCGGGGGGCCGCCGGGGAGCTGTTTTTT.

This clonotype was observed many times. The chain carries TRBV18 and TRBJ1-5; D is unresolved. The CDR3 contains 13 residues. Trimming took off 4 bases at V and 4 bases at J, with 8 bases between the two ends. The germline V gene has CDR1 KGHSH and CDR2 LQKENI. CDR3 sequence reads: CASSRVINQPQHF. In DNA form, the CDR3 reads TGTGCCAGCTCACGGGTAATTAATCAGCCCCAGCATTTT.

At least ten counts were recorded for this clonotype. J is TRBJ1-6 and V is TRBV2, with 7 positions matching TRBD1. Trimming at V came to 4 bases and at J to 8 bases, leaving 5 bases not matched to a gene. Germline CDR1 reads SNHLY; CDR2 reads FYNNEI. CDR3 length: 14 residues. The CDR3 loop reads CASSVQGSDSPLHF. The CDR3 bases are TGTGCCAGCAGTGTACAGGGGTCGGATTCACCCCTCCACTTT. Full variable domain (missing parts from reference TRBV2 and TRBJ1-6): EPEVTQTPSHQVTQMGQEVILRCVPISNHLYFYWYRQILGQKVEFLVSFYNNEISEKSEIFDDQFSVERPDGSNFTLKIRSTKLEDSAMYFCASSVQGSDSPLHFGNGTRLTVT.

The DNA of the CDR3 is TGTGCCAGCAGAACAGGGACGAATCAGCCCCAGCATTTT. It specifies CASRTGTNQPQHF. V is TRBV27 and J is TRBJ1-5; D may be TRBD1 (6 bases). Germline V gives CDR1 MNHEY, CDR2 SMNVEV (reference sequence). Deletions cut 6 bases from V and 4 bases from J, with 10 bases between. The CDR3 has 13 residues.

In regard to this clonotype: Compared with germline, one end of the junction differs, possibly owing to a read error. This chain links TRBV11-3 with TRBJ1-1; TRBD1 matches 10 bases. The CDR3 length is 15 residues. Germline V gene sequence: CDR1 SGHNT, CDR2 YENEEA. CDR3 sequence reads: CVSSLRTGGITEAFF. The CDR3 nucleotides are TGTGTCAGCAGCTTAAGGACAGGGGGTATCACTGAAGCTTTCTTT. The whole variable domain, filled in from reference TRBV11-3 and TRBJ1-1, reads EAGVVQSPRYKIIEKKQPVAFWCNPISGHNTLYWYLQNLGQGPELLIRYENEEAVDDSQLPKDRFSAERLKGVDSTLKIQPAELGDSAVYLCVSSLRTGGITEAFFGQGTRLTVV.

This clonotype was detected many times. This chain uses TRBV28 with TRBJ2-2; 11 nucleotides align to TRBD2. The CDR3 runs to 17 residues. Germline V gene data show CDR1 as MDHEN and CDR2 as SYDVKM. V lost 5 bases, J lost 2 bases, and 7 bases stayed unmatched. The CDR3 protein is CASSPLGLAENTGELFF. CDR3 bases: TGTGCCAGCAGTCCGCTGGGACTAGCGGAAAACACCGGGGAGCTGTTTTTT.

This clonotype occurred many times. The chain recombines TRBV20-1 with TRBJ2-3; TRBD2 agrees at 13 bases. CDR3 length: 15 amino acids. From germline, CDR1 is DFQATT and CDR2 SNEGSKA (reference sequence). V lost 2 bases to trimming and J lost 4 bases; unmatched junction nucleotides: 3. The DNA for the CDR3 is TGCAGTGCTAGAAGACTAGCGGGGGGCCCAGATACGCAGTATTTT. It codes for CSARRLAGGPDTQYF.